Listed here are 22 T cell receptor beta chains from one sample, sequenced in a study of cytomegalovirus exposure and HLA in healthy donors. 60 Vbeta and 13 Jbeta primers were used in PCR. The assay was immunoSEQ multiplex PCR, and TCRdb's table has in-frame clones only and misses some. Among 200,000 or so clones listed, around 81% were seen once. The specimen sequenced was PBMCs. Receptors were obtained from a woman under 30 in good health and CMV-seropositive.

The V and J genes are TRBV7-2 and TRBJ1-2, with D hard to call. V lost 3 bases and J 8 bases, leaving 10 bases between the germline ends. The CDR3 has 12 amino acids. Looked up from germline, CDR1 is SGHTA and CDR2 is FQGNSA. Here the CDR3 DNA reads TGTGCCAGCAGCTTGCAGATGTCGGGCTACACCTTC. Translating it yields CASSLQMSGYTF.

Concerning this clone: One end of the junction fails to match germline, which may point to a read error. The gene calls are TRBV7-7 and TRBJ2-3; no definite D call. Germline V gives CDR1 SSHAT, CDR2 FNYEAQ (reference sequence). The CDR3 has 13 residues. In nucleotides, the CDR3 is TGTGCTAGCAGCTTATCGGAGCCGGATACGCAGTATTTT. Its translation is CASSLSEPDTQYF.

This clone came up a few times. The V gene is TRBV6-6, the J gene TRBJ1-5; 7 positions agree with TRBD1. The CDR3 runs 15 residues. CDR1 MNHNY and CDR2 SVGAGI come from the germline V gene (reference sequence). With 0 bases clipped from V and 7 bases from J, the junction kept 6 bases outside the gene matches. CDR3 DNA sequence: TGTGCCAGCAGTTACTCCGTCGACAGGGCCCAGCCCCAGCATTTT. The encoded protein is CASSYSVDRAQPQHF.

V usage is TRBV7-6 and J usage is TRBJ1-5; 9 bases map to TRBD1. The CDR3 totals 15 residues. V shed 1 base and J 3 bases; nucleotides not matched to a gene: 1. Germline V gene sequence: CDR1 SGHVS, CDR2 FNYEAQ. The CDR3 is CASSLGTGVNQPQHF. DNA for the CDR3: TGTGCCAGCAGCTTAGGGACAGGGGTCAATCAGCCCCAGCATTTT.

CDR3 region: CASSLTGGNEKLFF. The CDR3 DNA follows: TGCGCCAGCAGCTTGACAGGGGGGAATGAAAAACTGTTTTTT. The gene calls are TRBV5-1 and TRBJ1-4, with 8 bases identical to TRBD1. After removal of 1 base from V and 5 bases from J, the junction contained 1 base not matched to a gene. CDR1 and CDR2 (germline): SGHRS, YFSETQ. The CDR3 is 14 amino acids. Looking up the rest from reference TRBV5-1 and TRBJ1-4 gives the full variable domain: KAGVTQTPRYLIKTRGQQVTLSCSPISGHRSVSWYQQTPGQGLQFLFEYFSETQRNKGNFPGRFSGRQFSNSRSEMNVSTLELGDSALYLCASSLTGGNEKLFFGSGTQLSVL.

The chain employs TRBV9 and TRBJ2-5, with 7 bases that match TRBD2. The J call may be wrong; the DNA end is better matched by TRBJ2-7. The CDR3 consists of 15 residues. Per germline, CDR1 SGDLS and CDR2 YYNGEE. Here the CDR3 DNA reads TGTGCCAGCAGCTTAACCCCCAGGGAGGGCTACGAGCAGTACTTC. Protein sequence: CASSLTPREGYEQYF.

This clone was seen just once. This sequence joins TRBV6-4 and TRBJ2-1; unclear D gene. The CDR3 is 13 residues long. The V gene lost 4 bases and the J gene lost 4 bases, with 8 bases spanning the gap. The germline CDR1 and CDR2 sequences are MRHNA and SNTAGT. In DNA form, the CDR3 reads TGTGCCAGCAGTGCCGATACTTACAATGAGCAGTTCTTC. This encodes CASSADTYNEQFF.

In its sample, this clone was seen a few times. This rearrangement joins TRBV28 to TRBJ1-2; D remains unclear. The V gene's germline CDR1 is MDHEN and CDR2 SYDVKM. Trimming took 6 bases from V and 4 from J, leaving 12 bases between them. CDR3 length: 13 residues. CDR3 loop: CASRQDTSYGYTF. The CDR3 nucleotides are TGTGCCAGCAGACAAGACACCTCCTATGGCTACACCTTC.

This clone was found a few times. The chain links TRBV10-1 to TRBJ2-2; 8 bases map to TRBD1. The germline CDR1 and CDR2 sequences are WNHNN and SYGVQD (reference sequence). V lost 7 bases, J lost 7 bases, and 8 bases stayed unmatched. The CDR3 is 14 residues long. In DNA, the CDR3 is TGCGCCAGCACGGGACAGGTCGAGGGCGGGGAGCTGTTTTTT. Protein: CASTGQVEGGELFF.

The CDR3 loop is CASSVWGVGNEQFF. CDR3 DNA: TGTGCCAGCAGCGTCTGGGGAGTGGGCAATGAGCAGTTCTTC. This rearrangement joins TRBV9 to TRBJ2-1; D is possibly TRBD2 (5 bases). Germline-derived CDR1 and CDR2 are SGDLS and YYNGEE. This CDR3 contains 14 residues. The V end lost 2 bases, the J end lost 6 bases, and 12 bases lay between the germline ends.

CDR3 loop: CASSQRTREEAFF. CDR3 sequence (DNA): TGTGCCAGCAGCCAGAGGACCCGGGAGGAAGCTTTCTTT. The chain joins TRBV7-2 to TRBJ1-1; D is uncertain. V shed 5 bases and J shed 8 bases, with 15 bases lying between them. Germline CDR1 reads SGHTA; CDR2 reads FQGNSA. The CDR3 covers 13 residues.

This chain connects TRBV29-1 to TRBJ2-1; TRBD2 might be the D (6 bases). Looked up from germline, CDR1 is SQVTM and CDR2 is ANQGSEA. The V and J ends lost 4 bases and 8 bases respectively, with 12 bases between them. This CDR3 is 12 amino acids long. As DNA, the CDR3 is TGCAGCGTTGGCCCCCCGGGAGATGAGCAGTTCTTC. Translation gives CSVGPPGDEQFF.

The chain uses TRBV5-1 and TRBJ2-3, with 8 bases that match TRBD2. This CDR3 is built from 14 residues. CDR1 and CDR2 from the germline V gene are SGHRS and YFSETQ. Unmatched junction bases numbered 7, after V lost 4 bases and J lost 6 bases. The CDR3 coding sequence is TGCGCCAGCAGCGCGGGGGGTCGGGTGGATACGCAGTATTTT. Translated: CASSAGGRVDTQYF. Filled out from reference TRBV5-1 and TRBJ2-3, the complete variable domain reads KAGVTQTPRYLIKTRGQQVTLSCSPISGHRSVSWYQQTPGQGLQFLFEYFSETQRNKGNFPGRFSGRQFSNSRSEMNVSTLELGDSALYLCASSAGGRVDTQYFGPGTRLTVL.

V is TRBV7-9 and J is TRBJ2-2; D ambiguous. Trimming stripped 5 bases from V and 5 bases from J, with 12 bases between. CDR1 and CDR2 (germline): SEHNR, FQNEAQ (reference sequence). The CDR3 spans 14 residues. The CDR3 region has the DNA TGTGCCAGCAGCACGCAGGCAGTAACCGGGGAGCTGTTTTTT. Amino acids: CASSTQAVTGELFF.

This rearrangement joins TRBV19 to TRBJ1-2, with D unresolved. CDR1 and CDR2 (germline): LNHDA, SQIVND (reference sequence). CDR3 length: 16 residues. V lost 5 bases to trimming and J lost 3 bases, with 19 bases between them. The DNA for the CDR3 is TGTGCCAGTAGTCTTATCGAGTCAGGTGGCCACTATGGCTACACCTTC. Encoded protein: CASSLIESGGHYGYTF.

This rearrangement joins TRBV9 to TRBJ1-6, with TRBD1 identical over 11 bases. J gave up 8 bases and V 3 bases, and 7 bases lay outside the gene matches. CDR3 size: 16 residues. Germline CDR1 and CDR2: SGDLS and YYNGEE. The CDR3 protein is CASSGGTGGRYSPLHF. The CDR3 DNA sequence: TGTGCCAGCAGCGGGGGGACAGGGGGACGATATTCACCCCTCCACTTT. The whole variable domain, filled in from reference TRBV9 and TRBJ1-6, reads DSGVTQTPKHLITATGQRVTLRCSPRSGDLSVYWYQQSLDQGLQFLIQYYNGEERAKGNILERFSAQQFPDLHSELNLSSLELGDSALYFCASSGGTGGRYSPLHFGNGTRLTVT.

The rearrangement uses TRBV11-2 and TRBJ2-3, with D possibly matching TRBD2 (6 bases). The CDR3 has 15 amino acids. Germline lookup yields CDR1 SGHAT and CDR2 FQNNGV. V was trimmed by 0 bases and J by 1 base, leaving 8 bases between them. CDR3 bases: TGTGCCAGCAGCTTAGATCCGGGGGGCACAGATACGCAGTATTTT. Its protein is CASSLDPGGTDTQYF.

The chain employs TRBV5-4 and TRBJ1-4; TRBD1 is a possible D gene (5 bases). The ends were cut back, 4 bases at V and 4 bases at J, with 11 bases in the middle. The CDR3 is 14 amino acids. The germline gives CDR1 SGHNT, CDR2 YYREEE (reference sequence). CDR3 sequence: CASSVDSFNEKLFF. CDR3 coding DNA: TGTGCCAGCAGCGTAGACAGCTTTAATGAAAAACTGTTTTTT.

This chain uses TRBV7-9 with TRBJ2-7; 8 nucleotides agree with TRBD2. Germline-derived CDR1 and CDR2 are SEHNR and FQNEAQ (reference sequence). V lost 1 base, J lost 6 bases, and 5 bases stayed unmatched. CDR3 length equals 14 residues. The CDR3 sequence is CASSLGREGFEQYF. The DNA for the CDR3 is TGTGCCAGCAGCTTAGGACGGGAGGGGTTCGAGCAGTACTTC.

The rearrangement links TRBV7-2 to TRBJ1-4; D unresolved. The CDR3 runs 12 residues. V lost 5 bases and J 8 bases, leaving 9 bases between the germline ends. Looked up from germline, CDR1 is SGHTA and CDR2 is FQGNSA. The CDR3 DNA reads as TGTGCCAGCAGCCACCCGGGGGAAAAACTGTTTTTT. It specifies CASSHPGEKLFF.

The rearrangement joins TRBV27 to TRBJ1-2, with 7 bases lining up with TRBD1. Trimming at V came to 6 bases and at J to 1 base, leaving 8 bases not matched to a gene. Germline CDR1 MNHEY, CDR2 SMNVEV (reference sequence). The CDR3 covers 15 residues. The CDR3 nucleotides read TGTGCCAGCAGCCGGGGACAGACAATTAACTATGGCTACACCTTC. Encoded protein: CASSRGQTINYGYTF.

The chain recombines TRBV4-1 with TRBJ1-2, with 9 bases aligning to TRBD1. Per the germline V gene, CDR1 is MGHRA and CDR2 is YSYEKL. CDR3 size: 17 residues. V lost 3 bases and J lost 3; bases outside the gene matches: 11. The CDR3 bases are TGCGCCAGCAGCCAGGGCGGACAGGGGCGATCTTACTATGGCTACACCTTC. It yields the protein CASSQGGQGRSYYGYTF.